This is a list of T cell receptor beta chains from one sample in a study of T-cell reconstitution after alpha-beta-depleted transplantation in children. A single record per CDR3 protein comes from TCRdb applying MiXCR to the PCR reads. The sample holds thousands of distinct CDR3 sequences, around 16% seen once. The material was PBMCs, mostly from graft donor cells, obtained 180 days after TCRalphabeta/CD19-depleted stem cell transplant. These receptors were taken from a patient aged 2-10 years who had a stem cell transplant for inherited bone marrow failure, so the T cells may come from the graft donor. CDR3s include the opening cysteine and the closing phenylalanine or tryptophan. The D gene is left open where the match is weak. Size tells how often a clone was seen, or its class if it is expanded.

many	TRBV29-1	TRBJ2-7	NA	CSVDLGGEYEQYF	TGCAGCGTTGACCTAGGTGGAGAGTACGAGCAGTACTTC
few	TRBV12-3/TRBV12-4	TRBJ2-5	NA	CASSNPRPSETQYF	TGTGCCAGCAGTAATCCAAGGCCGTCGGAGACCCAGTACTTC
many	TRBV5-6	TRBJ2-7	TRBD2	CASSSILAGRAYEQYF	TGTGCCAGCAGCTCTATTCTAGCGGGGAGGGCCTACGAGCAGTACTTC
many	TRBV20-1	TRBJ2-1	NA	CSATASSYNEQFF	TGCAGTGCTACCGCGTCCTCCTACAATGAGCAGTTCTTC
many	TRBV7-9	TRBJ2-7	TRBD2	CASSLAGGPYEQYF	TGTGCCAGCAGCCTAGCGGGGGGGCCCTACGAGCAGTACTTC
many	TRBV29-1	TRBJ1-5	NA	CSVGYNQPQHF	TGCAGCGTCGGGTACAATCAGCCCCAGCATTTT
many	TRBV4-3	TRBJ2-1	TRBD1	CASSPGQAPYNEQFF	TGCGCCAGCAGCCCAGGACAGGCCCCCTACAATGAGCAGTTCTTC
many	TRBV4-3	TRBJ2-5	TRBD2	CATTSGRGGGTQYF	TGCGCCACCACTAGCGGGAGAGGCGGCGGGACCCAGTACTTC
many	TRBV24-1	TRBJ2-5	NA	CATAGSQYF	TGTGCCACCGCCGGTTCCCAGTACTTC
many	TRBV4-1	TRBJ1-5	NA	CASSGDTSNQPQHF	TGCGCCAGCAGCGGGGACACTTCCAATCAGCCCCAGCATTTT
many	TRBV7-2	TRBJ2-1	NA	CASSLLRVTNEQFF	TGTGCCAGCAGCTTACTCAGGGTGACCAATGAGCAGTTCTTC
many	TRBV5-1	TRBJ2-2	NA	CASSTRSTGELFF	TGCGCCAGCAGCACCCGATCCACCGGGGAGCTGTTTTTT
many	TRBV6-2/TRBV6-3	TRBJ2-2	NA	CAISNTGELFF	TGTGCCATTTCGAACACCGGGGAGCTGTTTTTT
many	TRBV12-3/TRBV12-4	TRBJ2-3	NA	CASSPHGDTQYF	TGTGCCAGCAGCCCACATGGAGATACGCAGTATTTT
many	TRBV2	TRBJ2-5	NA	CASTGGEGSGTQYF	TGTGCCAGCACAGGGGGGGAGGGCTCGGGGACCCAGTACTTC
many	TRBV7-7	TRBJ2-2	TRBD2	CASSPSTSGRGTGELFF	TGTGCTAGCAGCCCGAGCACTAGCGGGAGGGGGACCGGGGAGCTGTTTTTT
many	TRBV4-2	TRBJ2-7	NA	CASSSEGGDNSYEQYF	TGTGCCAGCAGCAGTGAAGGGGGGGACAACTCCTACGAGCAGTACTTC
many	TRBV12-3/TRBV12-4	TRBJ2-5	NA	CASTRSGVQETQYF	TGTGCCAGCACCCGGTCGGGGGTACAAGAGACCCAGTACTTC
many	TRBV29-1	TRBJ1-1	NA	CSDLPAGLGNTEAFF	TGCAGCGATCTCCCCGCGGGATTGGGAAACACTGAAGCTTTCTTT
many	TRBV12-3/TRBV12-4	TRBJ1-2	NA	CASSLGWGLANGYTF	TGTGCCAGCAGTTTAGGGTGGGGGCTGGCGAATGGCTACACCTTC
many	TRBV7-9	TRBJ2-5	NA	CASRPKHRVGETQYF	TGTGCCAGCAGACCAAAACACAGGGTCGGAGAGACCCAGTACTTC